This passage covers 13 T cell receptor beta chains from one sample sequenced in a study of T-cell memory formation after mild COVID-19. TCRdb redid the calling of the 5' RACE reads with MiXCR, one entry per CDR3 protein. The repertoire holds under 550,000 distinct CDR3 sequences, with roughly 20% as singletons. The sample taken for sequencing was PBMCs or a T cell subset sorted from them (not recorded which). Every receptor here comes from an adult woman who had mild COVID-19 (a few samples of this study predate the infection). Cell type and time point are not known.

This clonotype showed up just a few times. The chain couples TRBV7-2 to TRBJ1-1; 9 bases are a match to TRBD1. V was pared by 4 bases and J by 12 bases, with 9 bases of the junction left unmatched. The CDR3 contains 13 residues. Germline CDR1 is SGHTA and CDR2 is FQGNSA. CDR3 protein: CASSSTGTGLTFF. DNA of the CDR3: TGTGCCAGCAGCTCAACGGGGACAGGGTTAACTTTCTTT.

The genes are TRBV15 and TRBJ2-7; D unclear. Germline CDR1 LNHNV, CDR2 YYDKDF (reference sequence). The V gene lost 0 bases and the J gene lost 2 bases, with 5 bases spanning the gap. This CDR3 spans 13 amino acids. CDR3 DNA: TGTGCCACCAGCAGAGATCGGACCTACGAGCAGTACTTC. The encoded protein is CATSRDRTYEQYF.

The genes are TRBV4-1 and TRBJ2-1; tentatively, D is TRBD2 (6 bases). Germline CDR1 MGHRA, CDR2 YSYEKL. The CDR3 extends over 16 amino acids. The ends were cut back, 1 base at V and 0 bases at J, with 10 bases in the middle. CDR3 protein: CASSQVASDSYNEQFF. CDR3 nucleotides: TGCGCCAGCAGCCAAGTGGCTAGCGACTCCTACAATGAGCAGTTCTTC.

This clonotype was counted a few times. This chain joins TRBV2 and TRBJ2-1; D remains unclear. The germline V gene has CDR1 SNHLY and CDR2 FYNNEI. V lost 6 bases to trimming and J lost 0 bases, with 12 bases between them. The CDR3 totals 15 residues. As DNA, the CDR3 is TGTGCCAGCAGGGCCGAGGTGAGCTCCTACAATGAGCAGTTCTTC. It is translated as CASRAEVSSYNEQFF.

This clonotype was picked up many times. The rearrangement links TRBV9 to TRBJ2-7, with 9 positions matching TRBD1. CDR3 length equals 12 residues. Germline values: CDR1 SGDLS, CDR2 YYNGEE. Unmatched junction bases numbered 3, after V lost 4 bases and J lost 7 bases. CDR3 residues: CASSLGQGEQYF. The CDR3 DNA is TGTGCCAGCAGCTTGGGACAGGGAGAGCAGTACTTC.

This clonotype was found a few times. CDR3 amino acids: CASSLWAGKGELFF. CDR3 coding DNA: TGTGCCAGCAGTTTATGGGCCGGAAAGGGGGAGCTGTTTTTT. The chain employs TRBV27 and TRBJ2-2; no clear D gene. V was clipped by 1 base and J by 8 bases, with 11 bases between them. The length of the CDR3 is 14 residues. Germline lookup yields CDR1 MNHEY and CDR2 SMNVEV (reference sequence).

This clonotype has a handful of counts. The rearrangement joins TRBV20-1 to TRBJ2-1; TRBD2 agrees at 7 bases. Germline V gives CDR1 DFQATT, CDR2 SNEGSKA (reference sequence). The CDR3 is 21 amino acids. The junction had 27 bases not matched to a gene; V was cut back by 7 bases and J by 0 bases. Here the CDR3 reads CSVPGVDGTIFIKSSYNEQFF. The DNA for the CDR3 is TGCAGTGTCCCGGGTGTCGACGGGACTATTTTTATTAAGAGCTCCTACAATGAGCAGTTCTTC.

The chain carries TRBV27 and TRBJ1-4, with D tentatively TRBD1 (5 bases). This CDR3 comprises 15 residues. V shed 4 bases and J shed 4 bases, with 13 bases lying between them. Per the germline V gene, CDR1 is MNHEY and CDR2 is SMNVEV (reference sequence). The CDR3, as DNA: TGTGCCAGCAGTTCCTTCGAACAGGTTAATGAAAAACTGTTTTTT. This gives the protein CASSSFEQVNEKLFF.

This chain connects TRBV7-9 to TRBJ1-2; perhaps TRBD1 as D (5 bases). V was clipped by 0 bases and J by 6 bases, with 11 bases between them. CDR3 length: 14 amino acids. Germline CDR1 is SEHNR and CDR2 is FQNEAQ (reference sequence). CDR3 sequence reads: CASSLASGGDGYTF. The CDR3 nucleotides read TGTGCCAGCAGCTTAGCGAGCGGGGGAGATGGCTACACCTTC.

This clonotype showed up many times. The chain employs TRBV7-9 and TRBJ2-1; D gene ambiguous. Trimming took off 8 bases at V and 2 bases at J, with 10 bases between the two ends. CDR3 length: 13 amino acids. Germline-derived CDR1 and CDR2 are SEHNR and FQNEAQ (reference sequence). CDR3 sequence: CASRSITYNEQFF. The CDR3, as DNA: TGTGCCAGCCGATCCATCACCTACAATGAGCAGTTCTTC.

This sequence joins TRBV7-6 and TRBJ2-5, with D maybe TRBD1 (6 bases). V dropped 5 bases and J dropped 3 bases, with 10 bases sitting between them. This CDR3 has 13 amino acids. Germline CDR1 reads SGHVS; CDR2 reads FNYEAQ. In nucleotides, the CDR3 is TGTGCCAGCAGCGGCAAGGGGGAAGAGACCCAGTACTTC. Amino acids: CASSGKGEETQYF.

This clonotype was observed a few times. J is TRBJ2-2 and V is TRBV12-3 or TRBV12-4; D is unresolved. Trimming pared 6 bases from V and 1 base from J, leaving 6 bases between. The CDR3 is 13 amino acids. The CDR3 region has the DNA TGTGCCAGCAGAGGCGTGAACACCGGGGAGCTGTTTTTT. Protein product: CASRGVNTGELFF.

Points on this clonotype: Since the CDR3 does not end with the conserved phenylalanine or tryptophan, this likely comes from a read error. For the CDR3, the DNA is TGTGCCAGCAGCCAAAGGTCCGGCGGAAACACCATATATTCT. It is translated as CASSQRSGGNTIYS. V is TRBV7-9 and J is TRBJ1-3, with D hard to call. V was clipped by 5 bases and J by 4 bases, with 12 bases between them. The CDR3 covers 14 residues. Germline V gene data show CDR1 as SEHNR and CDR2 as FQNEAQ (reference sequence).